Shown below are 3 T cell receptor beta chains from a single sample sequenced in a study of T cell repertoires in cytomegalovirus infection. A single record per CDR3 protein comes from TCRdb applying MiXCR to the reads. The top ten clones hold 15% to 20% of a sample with fewer than 250,000 distinct CDR3 sequences, under 25% of them seen once. The sample taken for sequencing was CD8+ T cells from PBMCs. Every receptor here comes from a human donor in good health (CMV status not recorded). Some clones in this sample may be carry-over from other donors' samples.

With regard to this clonotype: A read error is possible here, since a much larger clone lies one base away. The V gene is TRBV28, the J gene TRBJ2-7; 7 nucleotides agree with TRBD2. The CDR3 extends over 13 amino acids. Germline V gene lookup returns CDR1 MDHEN and CDR2 SYDVKM. The junction had 4 bases not matched to a gene; V was cut back by 6 bases and J by 2 bases. CDR3 bases: TGTGCCAGCAGGTTAAGCGGGGCCTACGAGCAGTACTTC. This sequence encodes CASRLSGAYEQYF.

The chain uses TRBV7-6 and TRBJ2-7; 9 positions agree with TRBD2. This CDR3 spans 13 amino acids. Trimming took 5 bases from V and 3 from J; bases not matched to a gene: 2. The germline CDR1 and CDR2 sequences are SGHVS and FNYEAQ. The DNA for the CDR3 is TGTGCCAGCAGCGTTAGCGGGGGCTACGAGCAGTACTTC. Translation gives CASSVSGGYEQYF.

The chain links TRBV19 to TRBJ2-7; possible D gene TRBD2, 6 bases. Trimming took off 6 bases at V and 2 bases at J, with 17 bases between the two ends. CDR1 is LNHDA and CDR2 is SQIVND in the germline V gene (reference sequence). The CDR3 is 15 residues long. In nucleotides, the CDR3 is TGTGCCAGTAGGTACTCTACGGGGGTAACCTACGAGCAGTACTTC. The encoded protein is CASRYSTGVTYEQYF.